The clone carrying this T cell receptor beta chain was detected only once. The antigen remains undetermined. The data were taken from a study of Ad26.COV2.S vaccination and SARS-CoV-2 variants. Findings and caveats of the study: Participants in the vaccine arm had higher spike-specific TCR breadth; placebo recipients had lower.

Profiling relied on immunoSEQ multiplex PCR, and the TCRdb table lists in-frame clones only, not all of them. The data contain some 410,000 clones, approximately 92% of them singletons. CDR1 and CDR2 (germline): MGHRA, YSYEKL. This CDR3 comprises 15 residues. Trimming cost V 3 bases and J 0 bases; bases outside gene matches: 5. Specified treatment: some 20 received Ad26.COV2.S at low or high dose, single or two shots; 5 received placebo; per-sample allocation not given. The investigators took samples on day 63 after the first vaccine or placebo injection. Vaccination employed an Ad26 vector expressing the Wuhan-strain SARS-CoV-2 spike.

This TCR derives from a person aged 18 to 65 who received the Ad26.COV2.S COVID-19 vaccine or a placebo. This specimen was peripheral blood, taken in a trial of Ad26.COV2.S vaccine versus placebo. The chain carries TRBV4-1 and TRBJ2-7, with TRBD1 matching 7 bases. The CDR3 DNA follows: TGCGCCAGCAGCCAGACACAGGGGAGCTCCTACGAGCAGTACTTC. This gives the protein CASSQTQGSSYEQYF.